What follows are 15 T cell receptor beta chains derived from one specimen sequenced in a study of T cells in Graves' hyperthyroidism and ophthalmopathy. RNA transcripts gave rise to amplified TCR beta CDR3 regions. TCR CDR3 underwent first-round RT-PCR with the HTBI primer set. Via MiXCR, TCRdb re-called the multiplex PCR reads, giving one row per CDR3 protein. Of 600,000 to 900,000 distinct CDR3 sequences listed, 16% are singletons. Sample: blood. Source of these receptors: a young man with Graves' hyperthyroidism.

This clonotype was seen repeatedly, ten times or more. This chain uses TRBV7-6 with TRBJ2-7; TRBD2 matches at 14 bases. Germline V gene data show CDR1 as SGHVS and CDR2 as FNYEAQ. Trimming at V came to 5 bases and at J to 4 bases, leaving 19 bases not matched to a gene. The CDR3 consists of 20 residues. The CDR3, as DNA: TGTGCCAGCAGCCCAAGCCCCGGGACTAGCGGGAGCTCGATAGGGTACGAGCAGTACTTC. Its translation: CASSPSPGTSGSSIGYEQYF.

This clonotype was detected ten times or more. The J gene is TRBJ2-1, the V gene TRBV20-1; D gene uncertain. CDR1 DFQATT and CDR2 SNEGSKA come from the germline V gene (reference sequence). Trimming removed 3 bases from V and 10 bases from J, with 13 bases in between. This CDR3 spans 12 amino acids. In DNA, the CDR3 is TGCAGTGCTAGTTCCCCGTCCGAGGAGCAGTTCTTC. Translated: CSASSPSEEQFF.

This clonotype was seen a handful of times. V is TRBV2 and J is TRBJ1-3, with a tentative D call TRBD1 (5 bases). This CDR3 is built from 14 residues. Germline values: CDR1 SNHLY, CDR2 FYNNEI. V was cut by 1 base and J by 4 bases, with 8 bases left in between. This chain's CDR3 is CASSEEGRGNTIYF. In DNA, the CDR3 is TGTGCCAGCAGTGAAGAGGGGAGAGGAAACACCATATATTTT.

This chain connects TRBV19 to TRBJ1-1; D might be TRBD1 (5 bases). Germline V gene sequence: CDR1 LNHDA, CDR2 SQIVND (reference sequence). Trimming shortened V by 8 bases and J by 4 bases, and 14 bases separated the two germline ends. The CDR3 totals 13 residues. The CDR3 sequence is CASGMERGTEAFF. The DNA of the CDR3 is TGTGCCAGTGGCATGGAAAGGGGCACTGAAGCTTTCTTT.

There are a few counts of this clonotype. This CDR3 is CASSSLGTSGSTDTQYF. In nucleotides, the CDR3 is TGTGCCAGCAGCTCCCTGGGAACTAGCGGATCCACAGATACGCAGTATTTT. The gene calls are TRBV11-2 and TRBJ2-3, with 8 bases lining up with TRBD2. Trimming removed 4 bases from V and 2 bases from J; junction bases left unmatched: 11. This CDR3 contains 17 residues. The V gene's germline CDR1 is SGHAT and CDR2 FQNNGV.

The V call is TRBV5-1, the J call TRBJ2-7; possibly TRBD2 for D (5 bases). Trimming took 0 bases from V and 3 from J, leaving 13 bases between them. This CDR3 comprises 15 residues. CDR1 is SGHRS, CDR2 YFSETQ, per germline. The CDR3 DNA is TGCGCCAGCAGCTTGGAGATTAGCGCCTTCTACGAGCAGTACTTC. Protein: CASSLEISAFYEQYF.

This clonotype was recorded a few times. The V call is TRBV13, the J call TRBJ2-1; TRBD2 is a possible D gene (6 bases). V gave up 5 bases and J gave up 8 bases, with 10 bases separating them. This CDR3 comprises 12 residues. Germline CDR1 reads PRHDT; CDR2 reads FYEKMQ (reference sequence). CDR3 amino acids: CASSRRGYEQFF. As DNA, the CDR3 is TGTGCCAGCAGCAGGAGGGGATATGAGCAGTTCTTC.

This clonotype was detected a few times. This rearrangement joins TRBV24-1 to TRBJ2-3; D is perhaps TRBD1 or TRBD2 (5 bases each). V lost 4 bases, J lost 9 bases, and 25 bases lay in between. The CDR3 loop spans 17 amino acids. The germline CDR1 and CDR2 sequences are KGHDR and SFDVKD. The CDR3 here is CATSEPRYDLGRGTQYF. CDR3 nucleotides: TGTGCCACCAGTGAACCGCGATATGATCTGGGTCGGGGCACGCAGTATTTT.

V usage is TRBV6-1 and J usage is TRBJ1-1; D remains ambiguous. V shed 5 bases and J shed 3 bases, with 10 bases lying between them. Germline-derived CDR1 and CDR2 are MNHNS and SASEGT. The CDR3 is 13 amino acids. The CDR3 loop reads CASSTTAYTEAFF. The CDR3 nucleotides are TGTGCCAGCAGTACGACGGCTTACACTGAAGCTTTCTTT.

This clonotype came up a few times. In DNA form, the CDR3 reads TGTGCCAGTAGGATCAGGGTTGATCAGCCCCAGCATTTT. Its protein product is CASRIRVDQPQHF. The gene calls are TRBV19 and TRBJ1-5, with D tentatively TRBD1 (5 bases). Trimming took off 6 bases at V and 5 bases at J, with 11 bases between the two ends. The germline V gene encodes CDR1 LNHDA and CDR2 SQIVND (reference sequence). This CDR3 contains 13 residues.

As regards this clonotype: As the CDR3 is not closed by the conserved phenylalanine or tryptophan, this likely results from a read error. V is TRBV12-3 or TRBV12-4 and J is TRBJ2-6, with TRBD2 as a possible D gene (5 bases). Deletions cut 8 bases from V and 2 bases from J, with 10 bases between. CDR3 size: 14 residues. CDR3 in amino acids: CASSPGTGANVLTI. In nucleotides, the CDR3 is TGTGCCAGCTCGCCGGGGACTGGGGCCAACGTCCTGACTATC.

The V gene is TRBV29-1, the J gene TRBJ2-3; either TRBD1 or TRBD2 may supply D (5 bases each). The CDR3 consists of 11 residues. Germline V CDR1 and CDR2: SQVTM, ANQGSEA. Trimming left V 3 bases short and J 7 bases short, with 8 bases between. Here the CDR3 reads CSVDWGNTQYF. The CDR3 coding sequence is TGCAGCGTTGATTGGGGGAATACGCAGTATTTT.

This clonotype occurred a few times. The chain links TRBV24-1 to TRBJ2-2; D uncertain. Trimming stripped 2 bases from V and 5 bases from J, with 8 bases between. This CDR3 is built from 14 residues. Germline CDR1 reads KGHDR; CDR2 reads SFDVKD. This CDR3 reads CATSDSKRTGELFF. DNA of the CDR3: TGTGCCACCAGTGATTCGAAAAGGACCGGGGAGCTGTTTTTT.

This clonotype came up many times. The chain uses TRBV28 and TRBJ2-7; D uncertain. The V gene's germline CDR1 is MDHEN and CDR2 SYDVKM. CDR3 length equals 13 residues. The germline V and J ends were trimmed by 3 bases and 3 bases, with 9 bases remaining between them. The chain's CDR3 is CASSFQPYYEQYF. In nucleotides, the CDR3 is TGTGCCAGCAGTTTTCAGCCCTACTACGAGCAGTACTTC.

About this clonotype itself: The germline gene is not matched at one end of the junction; a read error may be the cause. The genes are TRBV29-1 and TRBJ2-1; no reliable D call. This CDR3 is 14 amino acids long. Germline V lookup: CDR1 SQVTM, CDR2 ANQGSEA. CDR3 coding DNA: TGCGGCGTTGAAGACCCACTGACCTACAATGAGCAGTTCTTC. Amino acids: CGVEDPLTYNEQFF.